This TCR beta chain was found in a study of beta chain features in type 1 diabetes. Stem cell-like memory, regulatory, central memory and naive CD4+ cells were sorted via CD45RO/CCR7/CD25/CD127/CD95/CD27. Each sorted population was over 95% pure. CDR1 and CDR2 (germline): SNHLY, FYNNEI. The V segment lost 7 bases and the J segment 3 bases; nucleotides outside the gene matches: 8. The CDR3 is 15 residues long. Sequencing targeted expressed TCRB transcripts, as all isolated RNA had been reverse transcribed. Sequencing used immunoSEQ multiplex PCR; TCRdb keeps in-frame clones, though not all of them. The sample has 300,000 to 400,000 clones; about 13% are singletons. Broader study findings: All four CD4+ subsets of Type 1 diabetes patients contained TCRB CDR3s that were moderately but significantly shorter.

Details on this clone: Antigen: not known.

The TCR sequence derives from a woman between 18 and 30 years old with type 1 diabetes. The J gene is TRBJ2-2, the V gene TRBV2; 7 bases are a match to TRBD2. Sequenced: naive CD4+ T cells from blood. In DNA, the CDR3 is TGTGCCAGCATGAGGGCTAGCGGATACACCGGGGAGCTGTTTTTT. Its protein product is CASMRASGYTGELFF.